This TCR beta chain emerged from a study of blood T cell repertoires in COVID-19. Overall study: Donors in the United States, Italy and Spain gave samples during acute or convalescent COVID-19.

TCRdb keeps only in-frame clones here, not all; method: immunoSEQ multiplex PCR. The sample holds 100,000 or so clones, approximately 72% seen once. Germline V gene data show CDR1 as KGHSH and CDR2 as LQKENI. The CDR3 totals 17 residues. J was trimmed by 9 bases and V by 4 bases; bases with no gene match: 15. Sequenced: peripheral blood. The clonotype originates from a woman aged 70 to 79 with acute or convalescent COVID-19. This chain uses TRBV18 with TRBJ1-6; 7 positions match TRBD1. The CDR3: CASSLPFSGGSGSPLHF. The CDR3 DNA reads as TGTGCCAGCTCACTACCCTTCTCAGGGGGAAGTGGTTCACCCCTCCACTTT. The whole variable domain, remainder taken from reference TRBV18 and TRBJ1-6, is NAGVMQNPRHLVRRRGQEARLRCSPMKGHSHVYWYRQLPEEGLKFMVYLQKENIIDESGMPKERFSAEFPKEGPSILRIQQVVRGDSAAYFCASSLPFSGGSGSPLHFGNGTRLTVT.